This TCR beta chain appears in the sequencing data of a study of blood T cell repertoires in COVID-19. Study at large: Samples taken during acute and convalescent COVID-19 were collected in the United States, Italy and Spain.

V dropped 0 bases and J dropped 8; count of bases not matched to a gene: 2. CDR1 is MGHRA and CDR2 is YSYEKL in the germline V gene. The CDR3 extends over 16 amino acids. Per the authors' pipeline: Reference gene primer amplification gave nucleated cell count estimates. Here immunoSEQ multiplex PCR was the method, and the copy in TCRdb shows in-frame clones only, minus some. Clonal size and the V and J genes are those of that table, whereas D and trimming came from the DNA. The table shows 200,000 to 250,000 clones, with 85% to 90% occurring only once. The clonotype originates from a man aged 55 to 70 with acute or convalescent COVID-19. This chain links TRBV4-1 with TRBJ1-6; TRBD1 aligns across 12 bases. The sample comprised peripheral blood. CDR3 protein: CASSQEGTGGYSPLHF. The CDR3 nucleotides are TGCGCCAGCAGCCAAGAGGGGACAGGGGGCTATTCACCCCTCCACTTT.